This T cell receptor beta chain originates from a study of blood T cell repertoires in COVID-19. Study overall: Acute-phase and convalescent COVID-19 samples originated in the United States, Italy and Spain.

Study processing details: From reference gene primer amplification, estimates of nucleated cell counts were derived. TCRdb keeps only in-frame clones here, not all; method: immunoSEQ multiplex PCR. V, J and clone size are taken as reported in that table, and D and trimming were inferred from the DNA itself. The sample lists roughly 120,000 clones; less than 85% were seen once. This CDR3 has 14 amino acids. V shed 6 bases, J shed 5 bases, and the junction held 7 bases outside the gene matches. Germline CDR1 MDHEN, CDR2 SYDVKM. This receptor was obtained from a human donor with acute or convalescent COVID-19. The donor label of this sample is uncertain. The V and J genes are TRBV28 and TRBJ2-7; 10 nucleotides line up with TRBD1. The specimen sequenced was peripheral blood. The DNA for the CDR3 is TGTGCCAGCAGGCCGACAGGGGGCCCGAACGAGCAGTACTTC. It yields the protein CASRPTGGPNEQYF.